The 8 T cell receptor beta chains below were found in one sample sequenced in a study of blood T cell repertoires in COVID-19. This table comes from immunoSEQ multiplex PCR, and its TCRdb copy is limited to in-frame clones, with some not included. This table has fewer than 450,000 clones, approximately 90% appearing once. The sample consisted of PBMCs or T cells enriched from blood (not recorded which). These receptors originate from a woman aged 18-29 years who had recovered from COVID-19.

The CDR3 region has the DNA TGTGCCAGCAGCGTTAGCGGGGGGCCCTACAATGAGCAGTTCTTC. Translation: CASSVSGGPYNEQFF. This chain connects TRBV7-9 to TRBJ2-1; 10 bases align to TRBD2. V lost 5 bases and J lost 2; bases outside the gene matches: 3. Germline CDR1 SEHNR, CDR2 FQNEAQ (reference sequence). This CDR3 contains 15 residues.

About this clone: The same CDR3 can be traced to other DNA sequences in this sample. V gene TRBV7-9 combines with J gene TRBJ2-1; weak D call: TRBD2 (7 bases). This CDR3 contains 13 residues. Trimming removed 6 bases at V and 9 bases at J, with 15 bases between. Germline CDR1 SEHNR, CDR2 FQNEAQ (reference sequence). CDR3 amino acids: CASSPGGAGEQFF. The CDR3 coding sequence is TGTGCCAGCAGTCCTGGGGGGGCCGGTGAGCAGTTCTTC.

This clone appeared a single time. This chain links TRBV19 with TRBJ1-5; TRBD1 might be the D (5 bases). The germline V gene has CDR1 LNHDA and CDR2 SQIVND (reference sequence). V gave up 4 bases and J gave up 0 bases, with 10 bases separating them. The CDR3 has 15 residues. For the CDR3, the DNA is TGTGCCAGTAGTAGAGCCGGGGGTAGCAATCAGCCCCAGCATTTT. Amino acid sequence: CASSRAGGSNQPQHF.

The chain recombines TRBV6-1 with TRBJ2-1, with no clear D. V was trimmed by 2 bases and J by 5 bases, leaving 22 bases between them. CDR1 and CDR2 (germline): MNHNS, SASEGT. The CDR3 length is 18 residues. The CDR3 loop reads CASSETPDKAVYNNEQFF. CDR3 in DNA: TGTGCCAGCAGTGAAACCCCAGACAAAGCCGTTTATAACAATGAGCAGTTCTTC.

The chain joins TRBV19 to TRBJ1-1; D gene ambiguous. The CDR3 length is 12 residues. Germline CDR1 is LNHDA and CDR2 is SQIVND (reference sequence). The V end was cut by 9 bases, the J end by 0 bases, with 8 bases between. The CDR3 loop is CASSEMNTEAFF. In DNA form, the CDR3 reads TGTGCCAGCAGCGAGATGAACACTGAAGCTTTCTTT.

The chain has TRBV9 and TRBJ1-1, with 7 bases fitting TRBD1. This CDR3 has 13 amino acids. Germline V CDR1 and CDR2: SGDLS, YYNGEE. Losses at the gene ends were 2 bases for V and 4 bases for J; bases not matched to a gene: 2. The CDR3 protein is CASSVTGRTEAFF. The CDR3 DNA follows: TGTGCCAGCAGCGTGACAGGGCGCACTGAAGCTTTCTTT. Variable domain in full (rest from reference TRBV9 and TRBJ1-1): DSGVTQTPKHLITATGQRVTLRCSPRSGDLSVYWYQQSLDQGLQFLIQYYNGEERAKGNILERFSAQQFPDLHSELNLSSLELGDSALYFCASSVTGRTEAFFGQGTRLTVV.

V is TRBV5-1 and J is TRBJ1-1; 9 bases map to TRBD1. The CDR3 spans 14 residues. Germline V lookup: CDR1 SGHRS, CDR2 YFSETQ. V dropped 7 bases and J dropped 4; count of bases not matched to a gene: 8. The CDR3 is CASGWTGVSTEAFF. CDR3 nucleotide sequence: TGCGCCAGCGGCTGGACAGGGGTGAGCACTGAAGCTTTCTTT.

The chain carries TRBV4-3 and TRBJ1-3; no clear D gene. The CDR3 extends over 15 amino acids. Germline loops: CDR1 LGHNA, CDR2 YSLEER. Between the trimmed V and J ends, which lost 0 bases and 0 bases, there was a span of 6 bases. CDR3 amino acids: CASSQDSSSGNTIYF. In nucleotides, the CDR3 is TGCGCCAGCAGCCAAGATAGCAGCTCTGGAAACACCATATATTTT.